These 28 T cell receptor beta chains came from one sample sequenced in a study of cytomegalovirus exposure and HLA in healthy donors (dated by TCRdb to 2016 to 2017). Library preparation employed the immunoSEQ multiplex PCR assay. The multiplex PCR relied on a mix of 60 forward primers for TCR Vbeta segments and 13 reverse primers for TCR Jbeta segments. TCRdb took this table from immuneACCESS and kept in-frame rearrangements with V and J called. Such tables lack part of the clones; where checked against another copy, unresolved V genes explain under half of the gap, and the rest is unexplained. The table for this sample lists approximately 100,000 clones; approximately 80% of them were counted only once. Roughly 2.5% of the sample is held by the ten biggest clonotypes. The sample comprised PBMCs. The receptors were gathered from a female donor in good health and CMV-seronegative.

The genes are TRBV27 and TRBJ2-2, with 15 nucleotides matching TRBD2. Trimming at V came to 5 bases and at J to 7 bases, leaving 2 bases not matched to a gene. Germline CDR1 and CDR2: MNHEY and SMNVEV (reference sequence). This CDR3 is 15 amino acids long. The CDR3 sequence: CASSPGLAGGGELFF. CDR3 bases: TGTGCCAGCAGTCCGGGACTAGCGGGAGGCGGGGAGCTGTTTTTT.

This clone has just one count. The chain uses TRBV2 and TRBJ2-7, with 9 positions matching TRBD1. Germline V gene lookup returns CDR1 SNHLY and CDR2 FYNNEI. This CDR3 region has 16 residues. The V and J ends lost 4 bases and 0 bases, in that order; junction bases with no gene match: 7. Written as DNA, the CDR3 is TGTGCCAGCAGTGCCTCGACAGGGGGTGACTCCTACGAGCAGTACTTC. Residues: CASSASTGGDSYEQYF.

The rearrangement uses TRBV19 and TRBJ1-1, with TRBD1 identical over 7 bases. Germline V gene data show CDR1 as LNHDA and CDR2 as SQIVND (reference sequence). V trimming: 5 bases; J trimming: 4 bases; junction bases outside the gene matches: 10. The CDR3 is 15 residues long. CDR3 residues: CASSYFGTEGTEAFF. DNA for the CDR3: TGTGCCAGTAGTTACTTCGGGACAGAGGGCACTGAAGCTTTCTTT.

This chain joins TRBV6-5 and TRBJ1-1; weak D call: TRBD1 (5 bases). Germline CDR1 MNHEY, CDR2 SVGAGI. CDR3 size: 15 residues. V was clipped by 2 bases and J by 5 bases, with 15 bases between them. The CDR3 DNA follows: TGTGCCAGCAGTTACCTGGACATTGATCGAACTGAAGCTTTCTTT. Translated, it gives CASSYLDIDRTEAFF.

The CDR3 sequence: CASSPPSDRGSGNTIYF. DNA of the CDR3: TGTGCCAGCTCACCACCATCCGACAGGGGCTCTGGAAACACCATATATTTT. This chain joins TRBV18 and TRBJ1-3, with 8 bases lining up with TRBD1. The CDR3 spans 17 residues. J lost 0 bases, V lost 0 bases, and 4 bases had no gene match. Germline V lookup: CDR1 KGHSH, CDR2 LQKENI.

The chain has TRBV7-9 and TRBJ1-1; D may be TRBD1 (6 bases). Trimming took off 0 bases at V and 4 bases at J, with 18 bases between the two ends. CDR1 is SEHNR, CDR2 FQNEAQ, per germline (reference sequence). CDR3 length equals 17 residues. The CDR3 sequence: CASSLALLRQGSTEAFF. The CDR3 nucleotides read TGTGCCAGCAGCTTAGCGCTATTAAGGCAGGGGTCCACTGAAGCTTTCTTT.

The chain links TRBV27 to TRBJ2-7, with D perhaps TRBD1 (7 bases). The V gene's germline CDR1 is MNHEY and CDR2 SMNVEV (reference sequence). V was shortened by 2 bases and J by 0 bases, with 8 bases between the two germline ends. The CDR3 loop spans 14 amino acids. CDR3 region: CASSLQGGSYEQYF. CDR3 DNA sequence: TGTGCCAGCAGTTTACAGGGGGGCTCCTACGAGCAGTACTTC.

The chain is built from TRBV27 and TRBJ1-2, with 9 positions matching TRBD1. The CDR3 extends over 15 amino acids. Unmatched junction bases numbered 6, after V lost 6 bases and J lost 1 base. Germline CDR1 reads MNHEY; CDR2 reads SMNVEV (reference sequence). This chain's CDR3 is CASRSGTGSNYGYTF. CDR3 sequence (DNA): TGTGCCAGCAGATCAGGGACAGGGAGTAACTATGGCTACACCTTC.

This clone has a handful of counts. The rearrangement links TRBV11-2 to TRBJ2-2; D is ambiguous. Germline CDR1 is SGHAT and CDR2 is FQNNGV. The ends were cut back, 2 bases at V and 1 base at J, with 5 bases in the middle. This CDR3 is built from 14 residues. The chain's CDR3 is CASSLSGNTGELFF. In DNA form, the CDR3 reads TGTGCCAGCAGCTTATCCGGGAACACCGGGGAGCTGTTTTTT.

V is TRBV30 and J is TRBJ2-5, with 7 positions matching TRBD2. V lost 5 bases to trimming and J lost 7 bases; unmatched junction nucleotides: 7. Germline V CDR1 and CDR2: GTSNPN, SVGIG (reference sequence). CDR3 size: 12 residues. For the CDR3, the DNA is TGTGCCTGGGGTCTTGGGGGGGGGACCCAGTACTTC. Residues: CAWGLGGGTQYF.

This chain's CDR3 is CASRPSGSNTGELFF. The CDR3 DNA is TGCGCCAGCAGACCTAGCGGGTCGAACACCGGGGAGCTGTTTTTT. The chain couples TRBV5-1 to TRBJ2-2; TRBD2 matches at 8 bases. Germline V lookup: CDR1 SGHRS, CDR2 YFSETQ. The CDR3 sequence is 15 residues long. After removal of 5 bases from V and 0 bases from J, the junction contained 3 bases not matched to a gene.

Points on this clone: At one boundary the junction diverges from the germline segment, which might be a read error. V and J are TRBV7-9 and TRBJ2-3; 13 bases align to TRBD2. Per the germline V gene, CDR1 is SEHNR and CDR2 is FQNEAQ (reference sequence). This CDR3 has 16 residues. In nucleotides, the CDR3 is TGTTCCAGCAGCGCCGGCTTTCGCTTCGGACTAGCGGGAGAATATTTT. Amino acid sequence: CSSSAGFRFGLAGEYF.

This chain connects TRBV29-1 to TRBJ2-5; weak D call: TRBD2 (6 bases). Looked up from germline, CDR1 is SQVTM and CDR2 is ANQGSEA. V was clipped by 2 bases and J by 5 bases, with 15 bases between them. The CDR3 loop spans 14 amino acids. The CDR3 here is CSVEMINRGETQYF. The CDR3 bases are TGCAGCGTTGAAATGATTAACCGGGGGGAGACCCAGTACTTC. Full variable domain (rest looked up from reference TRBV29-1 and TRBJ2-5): SAVISQKPSRDICQRGTSLTIQCQVDSQVTMMFWYRQQPGQSLTLIATANQGSEATYESGFVIDKFPISRPNLTFSTLTVSNMSPEDSSIYLCSVEMINRGETQYFGPGTRLLVL.

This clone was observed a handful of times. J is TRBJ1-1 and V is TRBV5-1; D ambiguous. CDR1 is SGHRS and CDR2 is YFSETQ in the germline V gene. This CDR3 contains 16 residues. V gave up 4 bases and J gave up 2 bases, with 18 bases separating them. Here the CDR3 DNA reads TGCGCCAGCAGCACTATGACCTACTCCGACAACACTGAAGCTTTCTTT. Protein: CASSTMTYSDNTEAFF.

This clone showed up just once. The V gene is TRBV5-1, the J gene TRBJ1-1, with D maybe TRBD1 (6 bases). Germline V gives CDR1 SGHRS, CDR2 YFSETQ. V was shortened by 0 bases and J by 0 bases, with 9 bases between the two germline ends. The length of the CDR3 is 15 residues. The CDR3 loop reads CASSLGPGVNTEAFF. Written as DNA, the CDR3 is TGCGCCAGCAGCTTGGGTCCAGGGGTGAACACTGAAGCTTTCTTT.

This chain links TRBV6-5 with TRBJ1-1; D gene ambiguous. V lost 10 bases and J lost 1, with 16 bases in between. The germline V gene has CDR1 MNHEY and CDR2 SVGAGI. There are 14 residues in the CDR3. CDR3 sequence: CATSRGRKNTEAFF. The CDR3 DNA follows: TGTGCCACCTCCAGAGGTCGGAAGAACACTGAAGCTTTCTTT.

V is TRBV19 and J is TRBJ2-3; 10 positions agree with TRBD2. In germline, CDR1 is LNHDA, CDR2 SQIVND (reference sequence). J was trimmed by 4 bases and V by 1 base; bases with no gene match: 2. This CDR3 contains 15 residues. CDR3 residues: CASSIASGGADTQYF. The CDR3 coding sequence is TGTGCCAGTAGTATAGCTAGCGGGGGTGCAGATACGCAGTATTTT. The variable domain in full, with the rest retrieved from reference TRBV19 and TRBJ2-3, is DGGITQSPKYLFRKEGQNVTLSCEQNLNHDAMYWYRQDPGQGLRLIYYSQIVNDFQKGDIAEGYSVSREKKESFPLTVTSAQKNPTAFYLCASSIASGGADTQYFGPGTRLTVL.

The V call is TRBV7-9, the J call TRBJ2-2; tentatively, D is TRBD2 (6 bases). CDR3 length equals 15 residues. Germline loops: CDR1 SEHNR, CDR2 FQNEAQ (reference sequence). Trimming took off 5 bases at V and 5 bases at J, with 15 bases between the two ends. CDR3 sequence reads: CASSGGLLRTGELFF. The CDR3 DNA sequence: TGTGCCAGCAGCGGGGGACTCCTGAGAACCGGGGAGCTGTTTTTT. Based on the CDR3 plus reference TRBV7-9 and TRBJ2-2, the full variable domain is DTGVSQNPRHKITKRGQNVTFRCDPISEHNRLYWYRQTLGQGPEFLTYFQNEAQLEKSRLLSDRFSAERPKGSFSTLEIQRTEQGDSAMYLCASSGGLLRTGELFFGEGSRLTVL.

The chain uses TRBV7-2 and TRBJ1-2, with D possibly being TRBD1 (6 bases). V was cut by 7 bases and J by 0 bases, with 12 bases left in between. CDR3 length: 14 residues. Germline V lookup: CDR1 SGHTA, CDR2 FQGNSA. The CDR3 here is CASTRQATNYGYTF. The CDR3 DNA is TGTGCCAGCACCCGACAGGCAACTAACTATGGCTACACCTTC.

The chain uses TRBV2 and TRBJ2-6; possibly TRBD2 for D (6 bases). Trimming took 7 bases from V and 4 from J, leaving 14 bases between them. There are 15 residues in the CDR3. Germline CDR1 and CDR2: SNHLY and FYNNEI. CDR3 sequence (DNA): TGTGCCAGCAATCCCCTCGGGAGCGGGGCCAACGTCCTGACTTTC. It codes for CASNPLGSGANVLTF.

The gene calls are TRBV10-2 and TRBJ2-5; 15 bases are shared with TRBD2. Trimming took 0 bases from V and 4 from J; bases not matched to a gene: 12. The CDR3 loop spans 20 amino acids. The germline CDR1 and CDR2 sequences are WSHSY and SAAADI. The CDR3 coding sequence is TGCGCCAGCAGTGAGTCGGGAATAGGACTAGCGGGGGGGCTTGCAGAGACCCAGTACTTC. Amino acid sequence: CASSESGIGLAGGLAETQYF.

The CDR3 sequence is CASSFRVGQNIQYF. The CDR3, as DNA: TGTGCCAGCAGCTTCAGGGTAGGCCAAAACATTCAGTACTTC. The V call is TRBV5-5, the J call TRBJ2-4; tentatively, D is TRBD1 (5 bases). The CDR3 has 14 amino acids. With 2 bases removed from V and 5 bases from J, the gap between germline ends came to 11 bases. CDR1 and CDR2 (germline): SGHKS, YYEKEE (reference sequence).

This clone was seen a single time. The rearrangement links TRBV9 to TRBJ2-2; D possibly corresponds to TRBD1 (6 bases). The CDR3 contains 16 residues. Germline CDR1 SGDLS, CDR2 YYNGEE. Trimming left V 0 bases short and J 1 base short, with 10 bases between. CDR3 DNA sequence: TGTGCCAGCAGCGTAGCAGGGGCGATGAACACCGGGGAGCTGTTTTTT. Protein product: CASSVAGAMNTGELFF.

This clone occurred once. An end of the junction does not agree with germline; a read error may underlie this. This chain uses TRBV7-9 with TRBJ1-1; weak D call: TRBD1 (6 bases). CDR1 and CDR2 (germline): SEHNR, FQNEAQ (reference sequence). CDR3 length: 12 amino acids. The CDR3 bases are TGTTCCAGCACCCAAGGGGGAACAGAAGCTTTCTTT. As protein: CSSTQGGTEAFF.

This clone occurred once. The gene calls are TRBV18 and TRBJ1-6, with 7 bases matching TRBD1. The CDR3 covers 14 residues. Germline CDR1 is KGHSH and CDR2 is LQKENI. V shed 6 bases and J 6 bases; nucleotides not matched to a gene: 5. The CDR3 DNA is TGTGCCAGCTCCGAACAGGGGACTAATTCACCCCTCCACTTT. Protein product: CASSEQGTNSPLHF.

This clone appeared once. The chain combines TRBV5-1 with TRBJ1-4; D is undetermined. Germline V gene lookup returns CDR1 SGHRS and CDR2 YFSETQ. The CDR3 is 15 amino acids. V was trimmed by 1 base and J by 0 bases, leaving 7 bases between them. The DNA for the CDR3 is TGCGCCAGCAGCTTGCAACGAGCAACTAATGAAAAACTGTTTTTT. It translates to CASSLQRATNEKLFF. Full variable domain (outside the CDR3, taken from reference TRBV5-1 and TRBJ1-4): KAGVTQTPRYLIKTRGQQVTLSCSPISGHRSVSWYQQTPGQGLQFLFEYFSETQRNKGNFPGRFSGRQFSNSRSEMNVSTLELGDSALYLCASSLQRATNEKLFFGSGTQLSVL.

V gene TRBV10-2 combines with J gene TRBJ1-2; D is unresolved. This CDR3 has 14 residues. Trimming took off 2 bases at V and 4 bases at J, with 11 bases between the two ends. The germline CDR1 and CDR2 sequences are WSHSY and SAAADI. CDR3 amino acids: CASSEVGRFYGYTF. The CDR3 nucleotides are TGCGCCAGCAGTGAGGTGGGGAGATTCTATGGCTACACCTTC.

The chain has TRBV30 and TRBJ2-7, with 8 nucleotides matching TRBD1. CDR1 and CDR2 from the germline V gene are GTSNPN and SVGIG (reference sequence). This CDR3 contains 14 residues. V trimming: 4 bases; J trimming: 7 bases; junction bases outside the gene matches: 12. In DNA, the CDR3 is TGTGCCTGGATCAAGGACAGGGCCACGGGTGAGCAGTACTTC. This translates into CAWIKDRATGEQYF.